The 31 T cell receptor beta chains in this list originate from one sample, sequenced in a study of regulatory T cells in long-lasting Graves disease. Both iRepertoire HTBI primers and Arm-PCR of CDR3 regions were used to build the TCR beta libraries. TCRdb called the multiplex PCR reads again in MiXCR, with one record for every CDR3 protein. The table has some 330,000 distinct CDR3 sequences, approximately 12% seen once. This sample's time point: newly diagnosed GD, antithyroid drugs for less than 3 months. PBMC RNA was the source of the TCR library. The same specimen was also included in a second study, on T cells in Graves' hyperthyroidism and ophthalmopathy.

This material consisted of peripheral blood mononuclear cells (PBMCs), taken at new diagnosis, from a patient treated with antithyroid drugs. The receptors derive from a woman aged 18-29 years with Graves disease.

This clonotype was recorded many times. This chain connects TRBV7-2 to TRBJ2-1, with D unclear. Germline V gene data show CDR1 as SGHTA and CDR2 as FQGNSA. Trimming removed 8 bases at V and 8 bases at J, with 10 bases between. The CDR3 has 11 amino acids. The CDR3 is CASGLRHEQFF. Here the CDR3 DNA reads TGTGCCAGCGGCCTGCGGCATGAGCAGTTCTTC.

At least ten counts were recorded for this clonotype. No DNA is shown, since the ends of the CDR3 on it are uncertain; the CDR3 is the one TCRdb lists. This chain links TRBV6-1 with TRBJ1-2. The CDR3 length is 15 residues, termini included. CDR1 MNHNS and CDR2 SASEGT come from the germline V gene. The CDR3 here is CASSTSSPRSYGYTF.

This clonotype was detected ten times or more. V is TRBV6-5 and J is TRBJ2-2; no reliable D call. The length of the CDR3 is 15 residues. V shed 0 bases and J shed 4 bases, with 9 bases lying between them. Germline-derived CDR1 and CDR2 are MNHEY and SVGAGI. CDR3 loop: CASSYSRRTTGELFF. As DNA, the CDR3 is TGTGCCAGCAGTTACTCAAGACGGACCACCGGGGAGCTGTTTTTT.

Ten or more counts support this clonotype. The rearrangement uses TRBV28 and TRBJ2-1, with 7 bases identical to TRBD2. Germline assignment: CDR1 MDHEN and CDR2 SYDVKM. With V trimmed by 3 bases and J by 8 bases, 10 bases remained unmatched. This CDR3 comprises 15 residues. CDR3 region: CASSLAGVKWDEQFF. CDR3 nucleotide sequence: TGTGCCAGCAGTTTGGCGGGAGTAAAATGGGATGAGCAGTTCTTC.

This clonotype occurred a few times. V gene TRBV5-1 combines with J gene TRBJ1-2; no clear D gene. This CDR3 comprises 14 residues. The V gene lost 0 bases and the J gene lost 5 bases, with 11 bases spanning the gap. Germline CDR1 and CDR2: SGHRS and YFSETQ. The CDR3 DNA reads TGCGCCAGCAGCTTGGCCTCGGACGGTTATGGCTACACCTTC. It codes for CASSLASDGYGYTF.

This clonotype occurred a few times. V is TRBV27 and J is TRBJ2-7; maybe TRBD2 (5 bases). Germline CDR1 and CDR2: MNHEY and SMNVEV (reference sequence). V was cut by 5 bases and J by 0 bases, with 11 bases left in between. The length of the CDR3 is 14 residues. CDR3 coding DNA: TGTGCCAGCAGTGCCACACGGGACTCCTACGAGCAGTACGTC. It codes for CASSATRDSYEQYV.

This clonotype was counted a single time. The chain combines TRBV29-1 with TRBJ1-1; 8 bases are a match to TRBD1. There are 14 residues in the CDR3. From germline, CDR1 is SQVTM and CDR2 ANQGSEA. J was trimmed by 5 bases and V by 4 bases; bases with no gene match: 9. The CDR3 sequence is CSVVPDRVVTEAFF. CDR3 bases: TGCAGCGTTGTCCCGGACAGGGTTGTTACTGAAGCTTTCTTT. Filled out from reference TRBV29-1 and TRBJ1-1, the complete variable domain reads SAVISQKPSRDICQRGTSLTIQCQVDSQVTMMFWYRQQPGQSLTLIATANQGSEATYESGFVIDKFPISRPNLTFSTLTVSNMSPEDSSIYLCSVVPDRVVTEAFFGQGTRLTVV.

As concerns this clonotype: A much larger clone sits a single nucleotide away, making a read error possible. V and J are TRBV5-5 and TRBJ1-2; D call uncertain. The germline V gene has CDR1 SGHKS and CDR2 YYEKEE (reference sequence). The CDR3 sequence is 14 residues long. CDR3 protein: CVSSLVSQEYGYTF. The CDR3 nucleotides read TGTGTCAGCAGCTTGGTATCCCAGGAATATGGCTACACCTTC.

This clonotype was observed many times. The chain employs TRBV20-1 and TRBJ2-3; no clear D gene. CDR3 length: 11 amino acids. The V and J ends lost 6 bases and 7 bases respectively, with 11 bases between them. Per the germline V gene, CDR1 is DFQATT and CDR2 is SNEGSKA (reference sequence). The CDR3 is CSAPYSYTQYF. In DNA, the CDR3 is TGCAGTGCCCCCTATTCCTATACGCAGTATTTT.

This clonotype has at least ten counts. This chain links TRBV7-2 with TRBJ1-1; perhaps TRBD1 as D (5 bases). This CDR3 contains 15 residues. Germline CDR1 reads SGHTA; CDR2 reads FQGNSA. Trimming pared 5 bases from V and 7 bases from J, leaving 20 bases between. DNA for the CDR3: TGTGCCAGCAGCCAGCAATTCGGGACGGGCCATGAAGCTTTCTTT. It yields the protein CASSQQFGTGHEAFF.

This chain links TRBV4-1 with TRBJ2-7; D not certain. The CDR3 is made up of 15 amino acids. CDR1 is MGHRA and CDR2 is YSYEKL in the germline V gene. V lost 1 base, J lost 0 bases, and 10 bases lay in between. The CDR3: CASSQVVLSSYEQYV. The CDR3 DNA is TGCGCCAGCAGCCAAGTCGTTCTGAGCTCCTACGAGCAGTACGTC.

This clonotype was counted ten times or more. V is TRBV30 and J is TRBJ1-3, with D perhaps matching TRBD1 (5 bases). The CDR3 covers 14 residues. From germline, CDR1 is GTSNPN and CDR2 SVGIG (reference sequence). The V end lost 0 bases, the J end lost 8 bases, and 14 bases lay between the germline ends. CDR3 residues: CAWSVGYVGDTIYF. DNA of the CDR3: TGTGCCTGGAGTGTCGGTTACGTAGGGGACACCATATATTTT.

This chain connects TRBV4-1 to TRBJ2-2; 9 bases align to TRBD2. The V gene's germline CDR1 is MGHRA and CDR2 YSYEKL. V was clipped by 1 base and J by 3 bases; unmatched bases: 12. The CDR3 contains 19 residues. The DNA of the CDR3 is TGCGCCAGCAGCCAAGTCGAGCGCGGGAGGGGGGGATACACCGGGGAGCTGTTTTTT. Residues: CASSQVERGRGGYTGELFF.

This chain uses TRBV19 with TRBJ1-5; TRBD1 matches 7 bases. The CDR3 has 17 amino acids. After removal of 5 bases from V and 0 bases from J, the junction contained 10 bases not matched to a gene. Germline V gene sequence: CDR1 LNHDA, CDR2 SQIVND (reference sequence). CDR3 loop: CASSFGQVEYSNQPQHF. The CDR3, as DNA: TGTGCCAGTAGTTTCGGACAGGTCGAGTATAGCAATCAGCCCCAGCATTTT.

This clonotype showed up many times. The V and J genes are TRBV7-2 and TRBJ1-1; D gene ambiguous. This CDR3 spans 16 amino acids. The V and J ends lost 1 base and 0 bases respectively, with 12 bases between them. CDR1 SGHTA and CDR2 FQGNSA come from the germline V gene. CDR3 sequence (DNA): TGTGCCAGCAGCTTAGTCTCGGGCAGGCTGAACACTGAAGCTTTCTTT. This translates into CASSLVSGRLNTEAFF.

Only a few counts were recorded for this clonotype. The V gene is TRBV7-9, the J gene TRBJ2-7; the D is unclear. The germline V gene encodes CDR1 SEHNR and CDR2 FQNEAQ (reference sequence). This CDR3 comprises 15 residues. This chain's CDR3 is CASSVDAPSSYEQCV. CDR3 nucleotide sequence: TGTGCCAGCAGCGTGGACGCTCCGAGCTCCTACGAGCAGTGCGTC.

The table lists this clonotype with many counts. This chain joins TRBV2 and TRBJ1-6; 12 bases fit TRBD1. The ends lost 4 bases at V and 10 bases at J; junction bases unmatched: 5. The CDR3 consists of 15 residues. In germline, CDR1 is SNHLY, CDR2 FYNNEI. The CDR3 nucleotides read TGTGCCAGCAGTGCGGGACAGGGGGCAGGGTCACCCCTCCACTTT. Its protein product is CASSAGQGAGSPLHF. Looking up the rest from reference TRBV2 and TRBJ1-6 gives the full variable domain: EPEVTQTPSHQVTQMGQEVILRCVPISNHLYFYWYRQILGQKVEFLVSFYNNEISEKSEIFDDQFSVERPDGSNFTLKIRSTKLEDSAMYFCASSAGQGAGSPLHFGNGTRLTVT.

This clonotype was observed a single time. The CDR3 here is CASSLLNTHGRGDQPQHF. CDR3 DNA sequence: TGTGCCAGCAGTTTATTAAATACCCATGGGAGGGGAGATCAGCCCCAGCATTTT. The V call is TRBV28, the J call TRBJ1-5, with D perhaps TRBD1 (5 bases). The CDR3 has 18 residues. V was shortened by 1 base and J by 5 bases, with 21 bases between the two germline ends. Per germline, CDR1 MDHEN and CDR2 SYDVKM.

There are many counts of this clonotype. The V call is TRBV6-5, the J call TRBJ2-1; D gene uncertain. The CDR3 extends over 14 amino acids. Germline V gene lookup returns CDR1 MNHEY and CDR2 SVGAGI. The V end lost 0 bases, the J end lost 9 bases, and 12 bases lay between the germline ends. This chain's CDR3 is CASSYSSVGPEQFF. The DNA of the CDR3 is TGTGCCAGCAGTTACTCCTCCGTCGGCCCTGAGCAGTTCTTC.

This chain uses TRBV9 with TRBJ1-5; D unresolved. V lost 3 bases, J lost 2 bases, and 15 bases lay in between. Germline V gene sequence: CDR1 SGDLS, CDR2 YYNGEE. This CDR3 is built from 16 residues. The chain's CDR3 is CASSARKEVCNQPQHF. DNA for the CDR3: TGTGCCAGCAGCGCTCGAAAGGAGGTATGCAATCAGCCCCAGCATTTT.

This clonotype was recorded at least ten times. The chain couples TRBV27 to TRBJ1-2; 8 bases match TRBD1. Per the germline V gene, CDR1 is MNHEY and CDR2 is SMNVEV (reference sequence). With 6 bases clipped from V and 3 bases from J, the junction kept 3 bases outside the gene matches. The CDR3 length is 13 residues. CDR3 residues: CASRGTGHYGYTF. In nucleotides, the CDR3 is TGTGCCAGCAGGGGGACAGGCCACTATGGCTACACCTTC.

This clonotype was picked up a small number of times. This sequence joins TRBV19 and TRBJ2-1; D is undetermined. The CDR3 covers 13 residues. Trimming cost V 5 bases and J 7 bases, with 12 bases left between them. The V gene's germline CDR1 is LNHDA and CDR2 SQIVND (reference sequence). The CDR3 region is CASSPWVRNEQFF. The CDR3 DNA follows: TGTGCCAGTAGTCCCTGGGTTCGGAATGAGCAGTTCTTC.

This chain joins TRBV6-2 or TRBV6-3 and TRBJ1-1, with D possibly being TRBD1 (6 bases). V was trimmed by 6 bases and J by 0 bases, leaving 17 bases between them. This CDR3 spans 16 amino acids. CDR1 and CDR2 (germline): MNHEY, SVGEGT. The CDR3 loop is CASSDQGSPMNTEAFF. Written as DNA, the CDR3 is TGTGCCAGCAGCGATCAGGGGTCCCCGATGAACACTGAAGCTTTCTTT.

This clonotype came up many times. The chain is built from TRBV6-1 and TRBJ2-2; weak D call: TRBD1 (6 bases). Germline V gene data show CDR1 as MNHNS and CDR2 as SASEGT. V lost 7 bases and J lost 1, with 13 bases in between. This CDR3 is built from 15 residues. The CDR3 is CASTGTGWNTGELFF. CDR3 bases: TGTGCCAGCACCGGAACAGGGTGGAACACCGGGGAGCTGTTTTTT.

There are many counts of this clonotype. The chain links TRBV11-2 to TRBJ2-1, with D perhaps matching TRBD2 (6 bases). Trimming took off 5 bases at V and 0 bases at J, with 14 bases between the two ends. Germline V gives CDR1 SGHAT, CDR2 FQNNGV. The CDR3 is 16 amino acids. The CDR3 coding sequence is TGTGCCAGCAGCCGTACCTCTAGCGTCTCCTACAATGAGCAGTTCTTC. This codes for CASSRTSSVSYNEQFF.

This clonotype was counted many times. The rearrangement links TRBV28 to TRBJ2-5, with a tentative D call TRBD2 (7 bases). Germline CDR1 is MDHEN and CDR2 is SYDVKM. The CDR3 runs 14 residues. The V end was cut by 6 bases, the J end by 5 bases, with 16 bases between. CDR3 amino acids: CASRPRGGAETQYF. CDR3 nucleotide sequence: TGTGCCAGCAGACCTAGGGGGGGGGCCGAGACCCAGTACTTC.

This clonotype turned up a few times. The DNA of the CDR3 is TGTGCCAGCAGCCCCGATGTGAGGGGTTACAATGAGCAGTTCTTC. Its translation: CASSPDVRGYNEQFF. The rearrangement links TRBV12-3 or TRBV12-4 to TRBJ2-1; TRBD1 or TRBD2 may be the D gene (5 bases each). Trimming shortened V by 6 bases and J by 4 bases, and 16 bases separated the two germline ends. The CDR3 contains 15 residues.

This clonotype has ten or more counts. CDR3 nucleotides: TGTGCCAGCGGAGACACTGAAGCTTTCTTT. Amino acid sequence: CASGDTEAFF. The chain joins TRBV28 to TRBJ1-1, with no clear D. CDR1 MDHEN and CDR2 SYDVKM come from the germline V gene. The V and J ends lost 8 bases and 3 bases respectively, with 4 bases between them. The CDR3 consists of 10 residues.

This clonotype was seen at least ten times. In nucleotides, the CDR3 is TGTGCCAGCAGCTTGGTTGAAGGACAGTGGAACACCGGGGAGCTGTTTTTT. Translation gives CASSLVEGQWNTGELFF. This sequence joins TRBV5-6 and TRBJ2-2; perhaps TRBD1 as D (6 bases). The CDR3 covers 17 residues. V was clipped by 0 bases and J by 1 base, with 13 bases between them. Per the germline V gene, CDR1 is SGHDT and CDR2 is YYEEEE.

This clonotype was observed many times. The rearrangement uses TRBV7-6 and TRBJ1-5; 11 bases match TRBD1. The V segment lost 5 bases and the J segment 7 bases; nucleotides outside the gene matches: 7. Germline assignment: CDR1 SGHVS and CDR2 FNYEAQ. CDR3 length: 15 residues. In DNA form, the CDR3 reads TGTGCCAGCAGCCGCAGGACAGGGGGCGGCCAGCCCCAGCATTTT. This sequence encodes CASSRRTGGGQPQHF.

This clonotype was detected a few times. It may be a read error: a sequence one base away is much more abundant. V usage is TRBV2 and J usage is TRBJ2-7; TRBD1 is a possible D gene (5 bases). V lost 5 bases to trimming and J lost 2 bases, with 10 bases between them. The CDR3 is made up of 13 amino acids. Germline values: CDR1 SNHLY, CDR2 FYNNEI. The CDR3 nucleotides read TGTGCCAGCAGTAGACAGAGGCCCTACGAGCAGTACTTC. Translated: CASSRQRPYEQYF.